One TCR beta chain is described in this entry. This clone's antigen is unknown. Each CD8+ T cell subset was flow-sorted in triplicate, and some 310,000 cells per subset were placed directly into RLT lysis buffer. Peripheral blood mononuclear cells were isolated from buffy coats using standard density gradient centrifugation. Total RNA was extracted from sorted cells with an RNeasy Mini Kit. Sequencer: NextSeq 550. The Human TCR Profiling Kit (MiLaboratory) was used to make UMI-labeled 5' RACE TRB cDNA libraries. The full amount of extracted RNA was used for cDNA synthesis, and the full amount of resulting cDNA was used for PCR amplification. Libraries were prepared in parallel with an identical number of PCR cycles. Per the authors' processing: With a requirement of at least two reads per UMI, MIGEC and MiXCR extracted about 50,000 +/- 10,000 unique UMI-labeled TRB cDNA molecules per library. On average, 40,000 +/- 10,000 functional in-frame TRB CDR3 nucleotide clonotypes lacking stop codons were found per library. After downsampling to 5000 UMI-labeled TRB molecules per sample, diversity metrics such as normalized Shannon-Wiener and Chao1 were calculated in VDJtools. For the central five CDR3 residues, VDJtools calculated physicochemical properties weighted by clonotype size, namely interaction energy, strength, volume and Kidera factor 4. TCRdb reprocessed the reads, reporting each CDR3 protein sequence once and no DNA. These V and J calls originate from TCRdb's pipeline instead of the authors' own analysis. The sample table on file contains approximately 53,000 distinct CDR3 sequences. In total, the top ten clones hold about 20% of the sample.

The entry originates in a study of CXCR3-negative and CXCR3-positive naive CD8 T cells (dated by TCRdb to the late 2010s). About the full investigation: Roughly 150 million TRB reads were obtained in total, roughly 1.5 +/- 0.3 million reads per library. Diversity and physicochemical repertoire analyses covered about a dozen donors pooled from two independent experiments. For the TRBV-TRBJ cluster analysis, the naive subsets came from about five donors, while the memory cells came from 3 donors. Results and caveats for the whole study, not just this receptor: Because surface CD5, which is linked to self-reactivity in mice, was comparable between the naive subsets, TCR interaction strength was also inferred from TRB CDR3 physicochemical properties. Because CXCR3 expression was partially decreased after cryopreservation, freshly isolated PBMCs were used for most assays. Both naive subsets had comparably high repertoire diversity, while memory CD8+ T cells had much lower repertoire diversity. Naive CXCR3-negative and CXCR3-positive cells from the same donor showed similar TRBV-TRBJ usage, whereas memory cells showed distinct patterns.

Material for sequencing was memory CD8+ T cells from blood. Explained via the paper, the cell subset or site label denotes: conventional CD8+ memory T cells (TMEM), sorted as controls. This sequence was found in a human donor in good health. Some clones in this sample may be carry-over from other donors' samples.

CDR3 reads: CASSLTSFGTAWELFF. The chain uses TRBV11-2 and TRBJ2-2; lacking DNA, the TRBD2 call made by TCRdb goes unchecked. Counted from cysteine to phenylalanine, this CDR3 has 16 amino acids. Only the protein is available. The CDR1 and CDR2 encoded by the germline V gene are SGHAT and FQNNGV.